Below, 22 T cell receptor beta chains from the same sample are listed, as sequenced in a study of T cell changes during pregnancy in multiple sclerosis. This table comes from immunoSEQ multiplex PCR, and its TCRdb copy is limited to in-frame clones, with some not included. The sample contains 95,000 to 150,000 clones, approximately 94% of which appear only once. The input for sequencing was peripheral blood, taken before pregnancy. These TCRs come from a female donor with multiple sclerosis, enrolled in a pregnancy study.

The chain couples TRBV7-3 to TRBJ2-5; D not resolved. The CDR3 is 11 amino acids. Per the germline V gene, CDR1 is SGHTA and CDR2 is FQGTGA. Trimming cost V 2 bases and J 7 bases, with 5 bases left between them. The CDR3 DNA reads TGTGCCAGCAGCTTAGGCGGGACCCAGTACTTC. Its protein is CASSLGGTQYF.

J is TRBJ2-3 and V is TRBV28, with D possibly matching TRBD1 (6 bases). Between the trimmed V and J ends, which lost 6 bases and 5 bases, there was a span of 27 bases. The CDR3 runs 18 residues. CDR1 and CDR2 from the germline V gene are MDHEN and SYDVKM. The CDR3 DNA reads TGTGCCAGCAGCTTTACCCCCCAGGGGATCCCTTCTAAAGATACGCAGTATTTT. This gives the protein CASSFTPQGIPSKDTQYF.

The chain carries TRBV4-1 and TRBJ1-3; D may be TRBD1 (5 bases). Germline loops: CDR1 MGHRA, CDR2 YSYEKL. V lost 0 bases, J lost 4 bases, and 13 bases lay in between. The length of the CDR3 is 16 residues. CDR3 in DNA: TGCGCCAGCAGCCAAGAGTTCTGGGGCGTCGGAAACACCATATATTTT. This sequence encodes CASSQEFWGVGNTIYF.

The chain recombines TRBV30 with TRBJ1-6, with a possible D match to TRBD1 (6 bases). The length of the CDR3 is 13 residues. The V and J ends lost 8 bases and 0 bases respectively, with 8 bases between them. Germline V CDR1 and CDR2: GTSNPN, SVGIG (reference sequence). This CDR3 reads CAGQSSYNSPLHF. The CDR3 DNA sequence: TGTGCCGGACAGAGCTCCTATAATTCACCCCTCCACTTT.

The chain recombines TRBV2 with TRBJ1-5, with D possibly TRBD1 on 5 matching bases. This CDR3 contains 14 residues. The V gene's germline CDR1 is SNHLY and CDR2 FYNNEI. V lost 2 bases and J lost 2, with 7 bases in between. The CDR3 region has the DNA TGTGCCAGCAGTGAACAGGGTGGCAATCAGCCCCAGCATTTT. The encoded protein is CASSEQGGNQPQHF.

The rearrangement joins TRBV5-5 to TRBJ1-2; 8 bases map to TRBD1. Per the germline V gene, CDR1 is SGHKS and CDR2 is YYEKEE (reference sequence). The CDR3 runs to 14 residues. V was clipped by 4 bases and J by 3 bases; unmatched bases: 5. The CDR3 region has the DNA TGTGCCAGCAGCCAGACAGGGGCGGACTATGGCTACACCTTC. Translating gives CASSQTGADYGYTF.

This clone appeared once. The V gene is TRBV6-1, the J gene TRBJ1-6; 9 bases align to TRBD1. The length of the CDR3 is 16 residues. From germline, CDR1 is MNHNS and CDR2 SASEGT. Losses at the gene ends were 4 bases for V and 5 bases for J; bases not matched to a gene: 6. CDR3 loop: CASSVSGTGHNSPLHF. DNA for the CDR3: TGTGCCAGCAGTGTCTCCGGGACAGGGCATAATTCACCCCTCCACTTT.

The rearrangement links TRBV21-1 to TRBJ2-7; the table's D call TRBD2 went unverified against the DNA. TRBV21-1 is annotated as a pseudogene. The CDR3 has 14 residues. CDR3: CASSNRGCAIGRNF. The DNA of the CDR3 is TGTGCCAGCAGCAATCGGGGGTGTGCAATTGGCAGGAACTTC.

The V call is TRBV28, the J call TRBJ2-7, with a tentative D call TRBD1 (6 bases). The CDR3 loop spans 14 amino acids. Trimming left V 6 bases short and J 6 bases short, with 18 bases between. CDR1 and CDR2 from the germline V gene are MDHEN and SYDVKM. CDR3 coding DNA: TGTGCCAGCAGCTTACAGGGAACGAAGAGCGAGCAGTACTTC. This encodes CASSLQGTKSEQYF.

This clone was observed once. The gene calls are TRBV5-5 and TRBJ2-7; no clear D gene. V dropped 5 bases and J dropped 0 bases, with 6 bases sitting between them. CDR1 is SGHKS, CDR2 YYEKEE, per germline (reference sequence). This CDR3 has 12 residues. In DNA, the CDR3 is TGTGCCAGCAGGGCCAACTCCTACGAGCAGTACTTC. Translated, it gives CASRANSYEQYF.

The rearrangement joins TRBV5-1 to TRBJ1-3, with 7 nucleotides matching TRBD1. Germline V CDR1 and CDR2: SGHRS, YFSETQ. Trimming at V came to 1 base and at J to 1 base, leaving 2 bases not matched to a gene. CDR3 length equals 15 residues. CDR3 nucleotides: TGCGCCAGCAGCTTGAGCAGGGGGTCTGGAAACACCATATATTTT. Protein sequence: CASSLSRGSGNTIYF. Using reference TRBV5-1 and TRBJ1-3 for the parts outside the CDR3, the full variable domain is KAGVTQTPRYLIKTRGQQVTLSCSPISGHRSVSWYQQTPGQGLQFLFEYFSETQRNKGNFPGRFSGRQFSNSRSEMNVSTLELGDSALYLCASSLSRGSGNTIYFGEGSWLTVV.

The rearrangement joins TRBV6-6 to TRBJ2-1; D uncertain. This CDR3 contains 15 residues. V was clipped by 0 bases and J by 5 bases, with 11 bases between them. The germline V gene encodes CDR1 MNHNY and CDR2 SVGAGI (reference sequence). In nucleotides, the CDR3 is TGTGCCAGCAGTTACTCACTAACGGCGGACAATGAGCAGTTCTTC. Amino acid sequence: CASSYSLTADNEQFF.

The rearrangement joins TRBV10-3 to TRBJ1-3; no clear D. CDR3 length: 11 amino acids. From germline, CDR1 is ENHRY and CDR2 SYGVKD. The V and J ends lost 5 bases and 7 bases respectively, with 6 bases between them. CDR3 in DNA: TGTGCCATCAGTTACCGGAACACCATATATTTT. It encodes CAISYRNTIYF.

The V and J genes are TRBV5-1 and TRBJ2-5, with 7 positions matching TRBD1. With V trimmed by 2 bases and J by 5 bases, 12 bases remained unmatched. Looked up from germline, CDR1 is SGHRS and CDR2 is YFSETQ. The CDR3 contains 16 residues. The CDR3 is CASSFLPTGVVETQYF. The CDR3 DNA sequence: TGCGCCAGCAGCTTTCTTCCAACAGGGGTGGTGGAGACCCAGTACTTC.

This chain connects TRBV7-8 to TRBJ2-2, with D perhaps matching TRBD2 (5 bases). The V end was cut by 6 bases, the J end by 6 bases, with 14 bases between. This CDR3 spans 14 amino acids. CDR1 is SGHVS, CDR2 FQNEAQ, per germline. This CDR3 is CASSQTRNAGELFF. In DNA, the CDR3 is TGTGCCAGCAGTCAAACTAGAAACGCCGGGGAGCTGTTTTTT.

The chain combines TRBV2 with TRBJ1-1; D unresolved. The CDR3 spans 14 residues. Germline values: CDR1 SNHLY, CDR2 FYNNEI. The V gene lost 6 bases and the J gene lost 1 base, with 12 bases spanning the gap. CDR3 sequence reads: CASSPREGNTEAFF. CDR3 sequence (DNA): TGTGCCAGCAGCCCACGGGAGGGGAACACTGAAGCTTTCTTT.

The chain joins TRBV10-1 to TRBJ1-1, with 7 bases that match TRBD1. Germline lookup yields CDR1 WNHNN and CDR2 SYGVQD (reference sequence). The CDR3 totals 13 residues. The trim removed 6 bases at V and 1 base at J, leaving 2 bases unmatched. The CDR3 DNA is TGCGCCAGCAGGCAGGGGGGGAACACTGAAGCTTTCTTT. Its translation is CASRQGGNTEAFF.

The V and J genes are TRBV4-1 and TRBJ2-1; TRBD1 aligns across 7 bases. The CDR3 covers 15 residues. Germline CDR1 reads MGHRA; CDR2 reads YSYEKL. V trimming: 2 bases; J trimming: 7 bases; junction bases outside the gene matches: 8. As DNA, the CDR3 is TGCGCCAGCAGCCAACTCGGGACAGACAGGAATGAGCAGTTCTTC. Protein product: CASSQLGTDRNEQFF.

In DNA form, the CDR3 reads TGTGCCAGTACCCCCCGGGGGGGTGAAAAACTGTTTTTT. As protein: CASTPRGGEKLFF. The chain recombines TRBV19 with TRBJ1-4; D may be TRBD1 (5 bases). From germline, CDR1 is LNHDA and CDR2 SQIVND (reference sequence). Trimming pared 7 bases from V and 7 bases from J, leaving 13 bases between. The CDR3 sequence is 13 residues long.

The rearrangement links TRBV14 to TRBJ2-5; 9 nucleotides agree with TRBD2. V trimming: 3 bases; J trimming: 5 bases; junction bases outside the gene matches: 19. Germline loops: CDR1 SGHDN, CDR2 FVKESK. CDR3 size: 19 residues. The CDR3 spells CASSQGEISGSIGLETQYF. DNA for the CDR3: TGTGCCAGCAGCCAGGGGGAGATTAGCGGGAGTATCGGTCTCGAGACCCAGTACTTC.

The chain has TRBV5-4 and TRBJ2-7; TRBD2 might be the D (6 bases). Germline values: CDR1 SGHNT, CDR2 YYREEE (reference sequence). The ends were cut back, 8 bases at V and 7 bases at J, with 16 bases in the middle. This CDR3 is 12 amino acids long. CDR3 residues: CASSEVGREQYF. The CDR3 bases are TGTGCCAGTTCCGAGGTTGGGAGGGAGCAGTACTTC. The complete variable domain, with remaining parts taken from reference TRBV5-4 and TRBJ2-7, reads ETGVTQSPTHLIKTRGQQVTLRCSSQSGHNTVSWYQQALGQGPQFIFQYYREEENGRGNFPPRFSGLQFPNYSSELNVNALELDDSALYLCASSEVGREQYFGPGTRLTVT.

The gene calls are TRBV5-4 and TRBJ1-1; D is perhaps TRBD1 (6 bases). In germline, CDR1 is SGHNT, CDR2 YYREEE (reference sequence). Deletions cut 4 bases from V and 1 base from J, with 14 bases between. CDR3 length: 15 residues. The CDR3 region is CASSTIQGPNTEAFF. As DNA, the CDR3 is TGTGCCAGCAGCACTATACAGGGCCCGAACACTGAAGCTTTCTTT.